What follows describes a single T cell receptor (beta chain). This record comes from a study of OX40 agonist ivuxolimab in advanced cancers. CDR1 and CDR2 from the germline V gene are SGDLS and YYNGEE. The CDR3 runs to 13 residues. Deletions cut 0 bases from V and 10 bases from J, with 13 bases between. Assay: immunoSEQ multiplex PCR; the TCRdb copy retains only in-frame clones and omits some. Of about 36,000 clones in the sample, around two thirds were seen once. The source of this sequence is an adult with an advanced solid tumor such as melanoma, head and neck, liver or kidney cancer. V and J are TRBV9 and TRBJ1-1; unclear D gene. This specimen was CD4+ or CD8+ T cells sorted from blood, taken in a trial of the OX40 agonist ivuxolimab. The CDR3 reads CASSVGRIGRAFF. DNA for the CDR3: TGTGCCAGCAGCGTAGGGAGGATAGGTCGAGCTTTCTTT. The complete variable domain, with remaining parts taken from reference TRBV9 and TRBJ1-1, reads DSGVTQTPKHLITATGQRVTLRCSPRSGDLSVYWYQQSLDQGLQFLIQYYNGEERAKGNILERFSAQQFPDLHSELNLSSLELGDSALYFCASSVGRIGRAFFGQGTRLTVV.